The 30 T cell receptor beta chains presented below share a single source sample, sequenced in a study of blood T cells in healthy people across ages. It was with a sample-barcoded 5' primer and a J-beta primer mix that a second PCR of about 6 to 12 cycles was run. In TCRdb, the 5' RACE reads were re-called with MiXCR into one record per CDR3 protein. The sample lists more than 650,000 distinct CDR3 sequences, 20% to 25% occurring once. What was sequenced was blood. The source is a man between 65 and 85 years old in good health.

The chain joins TRBV15 to TRBJ1-4, with TRBD1 as a possible D gene (5 bases). CDR1 is LNHNV, CDR2 YYDKDF, per germline (reference sequence). V lost 0 bases, J lost 7 bases, and 15 bases lay in between. The CDR3 is 16 residues long. The CDR3 spells CATSRDIPGPSEKLFF. The CDR3 bases are TGTGCCACCAGCAGAGATATTCCAGGGCCCAGTGAAAAACTGTTTTTT.

The chain combines TRBV20-1 with TRBJ2-3; 8 positions match TRBD2. V lost 5 bases and J lost 0; bases outside the gene matches: 13. CDR1 and CDR2 from the germline V gene are DFQATT and SNEGSKA (reference sequence). This CDR3 contains 17 residues. CDR3 bases: TGCAGTGCTGGCGGGGGCGGGGGGTTCCCTAGCACAGATACGCAGTATTTT. Translating gives CSAGGGGGFPSTDTQYF.

This clonotype appeared a few times. CDR3 DNA sequence: TGTGCCAGTAGCACTCGACAGGCTACTGAAGCTTTCTTT. Protein sequence: CASSTRQATEAFF. This chain links TRBV19 with TRBJ1-1, with D tentatively TRBD1 (6 bases). Germline loops: CDR1 LNHDA, CDR2 SQIVND (reference sequence). The CDR3 runs to 13 residues. The V end was cut by 6 bases, the J end by 5 bases, with 13 bases between.

This clonotype was counted a few times. The rearrangement links TRBV6-1 to TRBJ2-4; no clear D gene. The germline gives CDR1 MNHNS, CDR2 SASEGT. Deletions cut 6 bases from V and 5 bases from J, with 14 bases between. CDR3 length: 14 amino acids. Written as DNA, the CDR3 is TGTGCCAGCAGGCCCTTACACCGTGAAAACATTCAGTACTTC. Translated, it gives CASRPLHRENIQYF.

This clonotype was counted ten times or more. This chain joins TRBV2 and TRBJ1-5; D uncertain. The V gene's germline CDR1 is SNHLY and CDR2 FYNNEI. Trimming shortened V by 6 bases and J by 4 bases, and 16 bases separated the two germline ends. The CDR3 sequence is 15 residues long. CDR3 DNA: TGTGCCAGCAGAACAAATCGACTCGCTAATCAGCCCCAGCATTTT. This gives the protein CASRTNRLANQPQHF. Full variable domain (rest looked up from reference TRBV2 and TRBJ1-5): EPEVTQTPSHQVTQMGQEVILRCVPISNHLYFYWYRQILGQKVEFLVSFYNNEISEKSEIFDDQFSVERPDGSNFTLKIRSTKLEDSAMYFCASRTNRLANQPQHFGDGTRLSIL.

Here the CDR3 reads CASSFRISYNEQFF. Here the CDR3 DNA reads TGTGCCAGCAGCTTCCGGATCTCCTACAATGAGCAGTTCTTC. The rearrangement links TRBV11-2 to TRBJ2-1; no firm D call. CDR3 length equals 14 residues. Between the trimmed V and J ends, which lost 3 bases and 0 bases, there was a span of 6 bases. Germline values: CDR1 SGHAT, CDR2 FQNNGV.

The V call is TRBV9, the J call TRBJ2-3; no clear D. The V end lost 6 bases, the J end lost 5 bases, and 13 bases lay between the germline ends. CDR1 is SGDLS and CDR2 is YYNGEE in the germline V gene. The CDR3 loop spans 13 amino acids. CDR3 amino acids: CASTNDVEDTQYF. The CDR3 DNA reads as TGTGCCAGCACGAACGATGTCGAAGATACGCAGTATTTT.

This clonotype has a handful of counts. The rearrangement links TRBV6-6 to TRBJ1-1; TRBD1 aligns across 8 bases. Per the germline V gene, CDR1 is MNHNY and CDR2 is SVGAGI (reference sequence). The CDR3 totals 14 residues. The V segment lost 5 bases and the J segment 5 bases; nucleotides outside the gene matches: 7. CDR3 in DNA: TGTGCCAGCAGTGGGCCAGGGGGCCGGACTGAAGCTTTCTTT. Its protein is CASSGPGGRTEAFF.

This clonotype was counted between two and nine times. This chain joins TRBV5-4 and TRBJ2-6; D is possibly TRBD2 (5 bases). From germline, CDR1 is SGHNT and CDR2 YYREEE (reference sequence). The CDR3 sequence is 15 residues long. With 0 bases removed from V and 3 bases from J, the gap between germline ends came to 7 bases. CDR3 sequence reads: CASSLGGLGANVLTF. The CDR3 DNA sequence: TGTGCCAGCAGCTTGGGTGGACTTGGGGCCAACGTCCTGACTTTC.

This clonotype was detected only a few times. The chain employs TRBV7-8 and TRBJ2-3, with 7 bases aligning to TRBD2. Germline CDR1 SGHVS, CDR2 FQNEAQ. With 2 bases clipped from V and 3 bases from J, the junction kept 14 bases outside the gene matches. The CDR3 totals 18 residues. The CDR3 loop is CASSLSPQSGGSTDTQYF. The DNA of the CDR3 is TGTGCCAGCAGCTTATCTCCCCAATCGGGCGGGAGTACAGATACGCAGTATTTT.

The J gene is TRBJ2-2, the V gene TRBV18, with a possible D match to TRBD1 (6 bases). V was pared by 5 bases and J by 1 base, with 17 bases between. CDR1 is KGHSH, CDR2 LQKENI, per germline. CDR3 length: 17 residues. This CDR3 reads CASSIDRSRMNTGELFF. The CDR3 DNA reads as TGTGCCAGCTCAATAGACAGGAGTCGAATGAACACCGGGGAGCTGTTTTTT.

The chain links TRBV6-5 to TRBJ2-7, with 7 bases that match TRBD1. With the DNA end fitting TRBJ2-1 better, the J assignment may be wrong. The CDR3 covers 16 residues. CDR1 is MNHEY, CDR2 SVGAGI, per germline. The CDR3 DNA follows: TGTGCCAGCAGTTATTCCACACATCACAGGGGAAATGAGCAGTTCTTC. Its protein is CASSYSTHHRGNEQFF.

This clonotype has a handful of counts. This chain uses TRBV28 with TRBJ2-1, with D uncertain. The J call is in doubt because the DNA end fits TRBJ2-5 better. Germline V gives CDR1 MDHEN, CDR2 SYDVKM. The CDR3 runs to 15 residues. The CDR3 coding sequence is TGTGCCAGCAGTTTCGGCAGACGCCCCGTGGAGACCCAGTACTTC. Encoded protein: CASSFGRRPVETQYF.

The sample holds a few counts of this clonotype. The chain joins TRBV13 to TRBJ2-5; tentatively, D is TRBD2 (7 bases). Germline V gene lookup returns CDR1 PRHDT and CDR2 FYEKMQ (reference sequence). CDR3 length: 16 residues. Trimming shortened V by 5 bases and J by 7 bases, and 23 bases separated the two germline ends. The CDR3 reads CASSPPGGGGLTTQYF. DNA of the CDR3: TGTGCCAGCAGCCCCCCCGGCGGGGGCGGATTAACGACCCAGTACTTC.

The J gene is TRBJ2-1, the V gene TRBV5-1; possibly TRBD2 for D (5 bases). Germline V gene lookup returns CDR1 SGHRS and CDR2 YFSETQ. V was shortened by 3 bases and J by 3 bases, with 7 bases between the two germline ends. CDR3 length: 13 amino acids. CDR3 residues: CASSYGSYNEQFF. In DNA, the CDR3 is TGCGCCAGCAGCTATGGGAGCTACAATGAGCAGTTCTTC.

The chain carries TRBV6-5 and TRBJ1-3; no clear D gene. Deletions cut 5 bases from V and 0 bases from J, with 11 bases between. Germline V gene lookup returns CDR1 MNHEY and CDR2 SVGAGI. The CDR3 consists of 15 residues. The CDR3 sequence: CASSRNDRSGNTIYF. In DNA form, the CDR3 reads TGTGCCAGCAGTCGAAACGACCGCTCTGGAAACACCATATATTTT.

V gene TRBV12-3 or TRBV12-4 combines with J gene TRBJ1-4; TRBD1 might be the D (5 bases). The CDR3 runs to 16 residues. V was trimmed by 6 bases and J by 0 bases, leaving 14 bases between them. The CDR3 is CASSRDPGSTNEKLFF. As DNA, the CDR3 is TGTGCCAGCAGCCGGGACCCTGGGTCAACTAATGAAAAACTGTTTTTT.

This clonotype was seen a handful of times. This chain uses TRBV6-5 with TRBJ2-7; D is ambiguous. The V gene's germline CDR1 is MNHEY and CDR2 SVGAGI. Trimming cost V 2 bases and J 1 base, with 9 bases left between them. There are 14 residues in the CDR3. The CDR3 loop reads CASSYEGLSYEQYF. DNA of the CDR3: TGTGCCAGCAGTTACGAAGGGTTGTCCTACGAGCAGTACTTC.

Points on this clonotype: A read error is possible here, since a much larger clone lies one base away. The chain is built from TRBV20-1 and TRBJ2-1, with no clear D. The DNA end is a closer match to TRBJ2-5, so the J assignment may be wrong. The germline CDR1 and CDR2 sequences are DFQATT and SNEGSKA (reference sequence). The CDR3 spans 11 residues. The CDR3 DNA sequence: TGCAGTGCTAGCCCCGTAGGGACCCAGTACTTC. It specifies CSASPVGTQYF.

This clonotype occurred a few times. The gene calls are TRBV28 and TRBJ2-1; a possible D gene is TRBD2 (7 bases). V gave up 8 bases and J gave up 9 bases, with 20 bases separating them. Germline CDR1 reads MDHEN; CDR2 reads SYDVKM. This CDR3 contains 14 residues. CDR3 DNA: TGTGCCAGCGGGGGAGGGGGACATAGGGGTGAGCAGTTCTTC. It specifies CASGGGGHRGEQFF.

The CDR3: CASSIAGPQETQYF. In DNA, the CDR3 is TGTGCCAGCAGTATAGCGGGCCCCCAAGAGACCCAGTACTTC. V and J are TRBV9 and TRBJ2-7; 7 bases agree with TRBD2. The last part of the DNA fits TRBJ2-5 better; the J call may be wrong. This CDR3 contains 14 residues. From germline, CDR1 is SGDLS and CDR2 YYNGEE.

This clonotype was detected many times. The chain is built from TRBV7-7 and TRBJ2-5; tentative D call: TRBD2 (5 bases). V gave up 1 base and J gave up 2 bases, with 11 bases separating them. CDR1 and CDR2 from the germline V gene are SSHAT and FNYEAQ (reference sequence). This CDR3 is 15 amino acids long. CDR3 amino acids: CASSLEYGVQETQYF. CDR3 nucleotides: TGTGCCAGCAGCTTAGAGTACGGGGTACAAGAGACCCAGTACTTC.

The V gene is TRBV9, the J gene TRBJ1-2, with D unclear. The length of the CDR3 is 15 residues. The V gene's germline CDR1 is SGDLS and CDR2 YYNGEE. Deletions cut 3 bases from V and 4 bases from J, with 16 bases between. CDR3 protein: CASSAGRVSGYGYTF. DNA for the CDR3: TGTGCCAGCAGCGCTGGGAGGGTGAGTGGCTATGGCTACACCTTC.

This chain joins TRBV3-1 and TRBJ2-2, with D unresolved. Trimming cost V 3 bases and J 5 bases, with 16 bases left between them. CDR1 and CDR2 from the germline V gene are LGHDT and YNNKEL (reference sequence). CDR3 size: 16 residues. CDR3 in DNA: TGTGCCAGCAGCCAGTGGGCCGGAGTAGAGACCGGGGAGCTGTTTTTT. Its translation is CASSQWAGVETGELFF.

This clonotype was recorded a few times. This chain connects TRBV5-1 to TRBJ2-2; 12 positions agree with TRBD2. The CDR3 is 17 amino acids. The germline gives CDR1 SGHRS, CDR2 YFSETQ. V shed 4 bases and J 5 bases; nucleotides not matched to a gene: 9. CDR3 sequence reads: CASSLLTSGSGTGELFF. The CDR3 DNA sequence: TGCGCCAGCAGCCTCCTGACTAGCGGGAGCGGAACCGGGGAGCTGTTTTTT.

The genes are TRBV12-3 or TRBV12-4 and TRBJ1-4; TRBD1 might be the D (6 bases). V lost 6 bases to trimming and J lost 0 bases, with 14 bases between them. This CDR3 is 16 amino acids long. CDR3 residues: CASSNDRTATNEKLFF. The CDR3 DNA sequence: TGTGCCAGCAGCAACGACAGGACTGCAACTAATGAAAAACTGTTTTTT.

The V gene is TRBV12-3 or TRBV12-4, the J gene TRBJ1-1; 9 bases agree with TRBD1. The CDR3 loop spans 15 amino acids. V trimming: 5 bases; J trimming: 1 base; junction bases outside the gene matches: 5. The CDR3 coding sequence is TGTGCCAGCAGTCTAGAACAGGGGGCGAACACTGAAGCTTTCTTT. Encoded protein: CASSLEQGANTEAFF.

The V and J genes are TRBV5-1 and TRBJ2-2; 8 positions match TRBD1. Germline trimming cut 5 bases from V and 7 bases from J; bases unmatched to any gene: 10. This CDR3 region has 15 residues. Germline CDR1 is SGHRS and CDR2 is YFSETQ. CDR3 amino acids: CASSSRTGSNGELFF. The CDR3 coding sequence is TGCGCCAGCAGTTCCCGGACAGGGTCTAACGGGGAGCTGTTTTTT.

This clonotype was counted a few times. This chain links TRBV20-1 with TRBJ2-3; TRBD1 aligns across 11 bases. Trimming removed 5 bases from V and 2 bases from J; junction bases left unmatched: 3. There are 14 residues in the CDR3. CDR1 is DFQATT, CDR2 SNEGSKA, per germline (reference sequence). The CDR3 DNA reads as TGCAGTGCTGGGACAGGGGGGTACACAGATACGCAGTATTTT. This sequence encodes CSAGTGGYTDTQYF.

This clonotype turned up a few times. V gene TRBV5-1 combines with J gene TRBJ2-3; 11 nucleotides match TRBD2. This CDR3 is 15 amino acids long. The ends lost 5 bases at V and 2 bases at J; junction bases unmatched: 4. CDR1 is SGHRS and CDR2 is YFSETQ in the germline V gene. The CDR3 reads CASRPTSGNTDTQYF. The DNA of the CDR3 is TGCGCCAGCAGGCCGACTAGCGGGAACACAGATACGCAGTATTTT.